The 9 T cell receptor beta chains below all came from one sample that was sequenced in a study of shared clonotypes between healthy human individuals. TCRdb keeps only in-frame clones here, not all; method: immunoSEQ multiplex PCR. The sample consists of about 450,000 clones, roughly 85% of them appearing once. Sample: PBMCs. These receptors were obtained from a middle-aged woman in good health. Some clones in this sample may be carry-over from other donors' samples.

The V call is TRBV30, the J call TRBJ2-1; D ambiguous. V was clipped by 3 bases and J by 6 bases, with 6 bases between them. The germline V gene has CDR1 GTSNPN and CDR2 SVGIG (reference sequence). The CDR3 is 11 amino acids. The CDR3 DNA reads as TGTGCCTGGAGCGGTACCAATGAGCAGTTCTTC. Amino acids: CAWSGTNEQFF. The full variable domain, in which reference TRBV30 and TRBJ2-1 provide the parts outside the CDR3, is SQTIHQWPATLVQPVGSPLSLECTVEGTSNPNLYWYRQAAGRGLQLLFYSVGIGQISSEVPQNLSASRPQDRQFILSSKKLLLSDSGFYLCAWSGTNEQFFGPGTRLTVL.

The gene calls are TRBV7-6 and TRBJ2-1; tentatively, D is TRBD2 (5 bases). The CDR3 length is 14 residues. Germline CDR1 is SGHVS and CDR2 is FNYEAQ. V lost 0 bases and J lost 9, with 12 bases in between. CDR3 coding DNA: TGTGCCAGCAGCTTAGCGGGAGAGGTGGGTGAGCAGTTCTTC. This translates into CASSLAGEVGEQFF. Variable domain in full (rest from reference TRBV7-6 and TRBJ2-1): GAGVSQSPRYKVTKRGQDVALRCDPISGHVSLYWYRQALGQGPEFLTYFNYEAQQDKSGLPNDRFSAERPEGSISTLTIQRTEQRDSAMYRCASSLAGEVGEQFFGPGTRLTVL.

V gene TRBV6-1 combines with J gene TRBJ2-6, with D maybe TRBD2 (6 bases). Trimming removed 3 bases at V and 1 base at J, with 13 bases between. The germline V gene has CDR1 MNHNS and CDR2 SASEGT. The CDR3 is 17 residues long. CDR3 amino acids: CASSDSGGISGANVLTF. For the CDR3, the DNA is TGTGCCAGCAGTGACAGTGGAGGGATTTCTGGGGCCAACGTCCTGACTTTC.

V gene TRBV7-2 combines with J gene TRBJ2-7; 7 bases line up with TRBD1. After removal of 4 bases from V and 5 bases from J, the junction contained 8 bases not matched to a gene. The CDR3 covers 14 residues. Germline loops: CDR1 SGHTA, CDR2 FQGNSA. The CDR3 reads CASSSDRFTNEQYF. DNA of the CDR3: TGTGCCAGCAGCTCGGACAGGTTTACCAACGAGCAGTACTTC.

This clone was counted at least ten times. The gene calls are TRBV6-4 and TRBJ2-1; D not certain. Trimming stripped 4 bases from V and 5 bases from J, with 18 bases between. The CDR3 consists of 16 residues. The germline gives CDR1 MRHNA, CDR2 SNTAGT. CDR3 loop: CASSGGTAELNNEQFF. Written as DNA, the CDR3 is TGTGCCAGCAGTGGGGGTACGGCAGAGCTAAACAATGAGCAGTTCTTC.

The chain uses TRBV10-3 and TRBJ2-4, with D perhaps being TRBD1 or TRBD2 (5 bases each). Trimming removed 7 bases at V and 6 bases at J, with 16 bases between. This CDR3 contains 14 residues. CDR1 is ENHRY and CDR2 is SYGVKD in the germline V gene. CDR3 nucleotide sequence: TGTGCCATCAAGCCAGGGAGCGAGGGAAACATTCAGTACTTC. Translating gives CAIKPGSEGNIQYF.

V and J are TRBV29-1 and TRBJ2-3; D possibly corresponds to TRBD2 (5 bases). V was clipped by 4 bases and J by 0 bases, with 11 bases between them. CDR3 length: 14 residues. Germline V CDR1 and CDR2: SQVTM, ANQGSEA. The chain's CDR3 is CSVGAGSSTDTQYF. CDR3 DNA sequence: TGCAGCGTTGGGGCGGGCTCTAGCACAGATACGCAGTATTTT.

The chain recombines TRBV20-1 with TRBJ1-2; D unclear. CDR1 and CDR2 from the germline V gene are DFQATT and SNEGSKA (reference sequence). This CDR3 spans 11 amino acids. V was trimmed by 5 bases and J by 0 bases, leaving 4 bases between them. In nucleotides, the CDR3 is TGCAGTGCTGACTCTAACTATGGCTACACCTTC. It is translated as CSADSNYGYTF.

The chain recombines TRBV6-5 with TRBJ1-1; D is ambiguous. Germline values: CDR1 MNHEY, CDR2 SVGAGI. This CDR3 contains 16 residues. V was clipped by 2 bases and J by 1 base, with 14 bases between them. CDR3 nucleotides: TGTGCCAGCAGTTACCCCCTCCAAAGAAAGAACACTGAAGCTTTCTTT. Amino acid sequence: CASSYPLQRKNTEAFF.